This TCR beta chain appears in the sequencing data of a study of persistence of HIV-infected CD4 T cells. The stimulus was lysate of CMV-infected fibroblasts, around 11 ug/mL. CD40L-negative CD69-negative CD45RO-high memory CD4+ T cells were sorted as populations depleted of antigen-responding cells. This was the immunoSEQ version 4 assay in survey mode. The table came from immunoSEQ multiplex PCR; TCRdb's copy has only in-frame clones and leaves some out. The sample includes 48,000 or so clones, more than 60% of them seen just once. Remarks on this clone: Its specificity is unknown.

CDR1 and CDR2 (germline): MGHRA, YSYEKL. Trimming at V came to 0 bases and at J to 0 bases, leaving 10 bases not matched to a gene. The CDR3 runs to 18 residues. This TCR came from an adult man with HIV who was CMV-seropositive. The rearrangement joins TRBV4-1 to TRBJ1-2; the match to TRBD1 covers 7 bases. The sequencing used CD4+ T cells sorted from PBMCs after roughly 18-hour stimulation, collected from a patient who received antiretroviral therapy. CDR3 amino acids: CASSQDGRQGGTNYGYTF. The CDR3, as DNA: TGCGCCAGCAGCCAAGATGGGCGACAGGGTGGAACTAACTATGGCTACACCTTC.